This TCR beta chain was sequenced for a study of tissue T cells after allogeneic stem cell transplantation. Study findings and constraints: Motif-based clustering found tissue-specific repertoire signatures shared across patients, though few clones were shared.

This CDR3 has 16 amino acids. V shed 4 bases and J shed 4 bases, with 22 bases lying between them. Germline loops: CDR1 SQVTM, CDR2 ANQGSEA. CDR3 sequences, V/J genes, frequencies and template counts came from survey-depth TCRbeta sequencing. Some clones are missing from TCRdb's copy, which holds only in-frame ones; the method was immunoSEQ multiplex PCR. The table has 20,000 to 30,000 clones, about 73% seen once. This clone has a single count. What it binds is not known. Sequenced here: tissue from the ileum, sampled at autopsy. This rearrangement joins TRBV29-1 to TRBJ1-2, with TRBD1 as a possible D gene (6 bases). This receptor was identified in a female donor older than 55 with lung cancer. The CDR3 is CSVGRTVGSPSYGYTF. The CDR3 DNA reads TGCAGCGTTGGTAGGACAGTTGGCTCGCCCAGCTATGGCTACACCTTC.